One and the same sample provided the 27 T cell receptor beta chains below, sequenced in a study of T cells in tumors after PD-1 blockade. Sequenced by immunoSEQ multiplex PCR; TCRdb stores in-frame clones only, minus some. The sample has 14,000 or so clones, 70% to 85% seen once. The sample was PBMCs, taken after anti-PD-1 treatment. The receptors derive from a human donor with basal cell carcinoma.

The V call is TRBV4-2, the J call TRBJ2-1; D ambiguous. V was cut by 0 bases and J by 3 bases, with 18 bases left in between. The CDR3 has 18 amino acids. CDR1 is LGHNA and CDR2 is YNFKEQ in the germline V gene. Here the CDR3 reads CASSQDRMALQFYNEQFF. In DNA form, the CDR3 reads TGTGCCAGCAGCCAAGATAGGATGGCACTACAGTTCTACAATGAGCAGTTCTTC.

This clone has more than one count but fewer than ten. The CDR3 sequence: CASSQTGGSPLHF. DNA for the CDR3: TGTGCCAGTAGCCAGACAGGGGGTTCACCCCTCCACTTT. The V gene is TRBV19, the J gene TRBJ1-6; 9 bases map to TRBD1. Germline CDR1 is LNHDA and CDR2 is SQIVND (reference sequence). The V and J ends lost 6 bases and 9 bases, in that order; junction bases with no gene match: 3. The CDR3 length is 13 residues.

The genes are TRBV3-1 (or the pseudogene TRBV3-2) and TRBJ2-7; the D gene is possibly TRBD1 (6 bases). This CDR3 comprises 11 residues. With 2 bases removed from V and 12 bases from J, the gap between germline ends came to 11 bases. CDR1 is LGHDT and CDR2 is YNNKEL in the germline V gene (reference sequence). The CDR3: CASSQSGRGYF. CDR3 bases: TGTGCCAGCAGCCAATCGGGCAGGGGGTACTTC.

The chain couples TRBV2 to TRBJ2-7; D perhaps matches TRBD1 (5 bases). Germline CDR1 and CDR2: SNHLY and FYNNEI. V was shortened by 6 bases and J by 3 bases, with 12 bases between the two germline ends. There are 13 residues in the CDR3. The CDR3 here is CASSAIQGYEQYF. CDR3 nucleotide sequence: TGTGCCAGCAGCGCAATCCAGGGCTACGAGCAGTACTTC.

This clone showed up just once. The V call is TRBV5-1, the J call TRBJ2-1; the D call may be TRBD1 or TRBD2 (5 bases each). The ends were cut back, 3 bases at V and 0 bases at J, with 13 bases in the middle. From germline, CDR1 is SGHRS and CDR2 YFSETQ. There are 16 residues in the CDR3. CDR3 amino acids: CASSSGTDSSYNEQFF. CDR3 DNA: TGCGCCAGCAGCTCAGGGACGGATAGCTCCTACAATGAGCAGTTCTTC.

The chain is built from TRBV19 and TRBJ2-7; 7 bases agree with TRBD2. The CDR3 runs to 16 residues. Trimming cost V 3 bases and J 2 bases; bases outside gene matches: 10. In germline, CDR1 is LNHDA, CDR2 SQIVND (reference sequence). Here the CDR3 reads CASSISASGRTYEQYF. The DNA of the CDR3 is TGTGCCAGTAGTATTTCGGCTAGCGGAAGAACCTACGAGCAGTACTTC.

The rearrangement links TRBV7-8 to TRBJ2-7; no firm D call. The CDR3 runs to 15 residues. Deletions cut 2 bases from V and 7 bases from J, with 18 bases between. Per germline, CDR1 SGHVS and CDR2 FQNEAQ. The CDR3 sequence is CASSLKPGPTVEQYF. CDR3 coding DNA: TGTGCCAGCAGCTTAAAGCCGGGTCCAACGGTGGAGCAGTACTTC.

The V gene is TRBV5-8, the J gene TRBJ2-5; no clear D gene. CDR3 size: 15 residues. The V gene's germline CDR1 is SGHTS and CDR2 YDEGEE. The V gene lost 2 bases and the J gene lost 0 bases, with 11 bases spanning the gap. The CDR3 reads CASSFGLADQETQYF. The CDR3 DNA is TGTGCCAGCAGCTTTGGGTTGGCTGACCAAGAGACCCAGTACTTC. The complete variable domain, with remaining parts taken from reference TRBV5-8 and TRBJ2-5, reads EAGVTQSPTHLIKTRGQQATLRCSPISGHTSVYWYQQALGLGLQFLLWYDEGEERNRGNFPPRFSGRQFPNYSSELNVNALELEDSALYLCASSFGLADQETQYFGPGTRLLVL.

This clone showed up just a few times. V and J are TRBV19 and TRBJ1-6; 11 bases map to TRBD1. The germline gives CDR1 LNHDA, CDR2 SQIVND (reference sequence). The CDR3 has 15 amino acids. V shed 5 bases, J shed 10 bases, and the junction held 7 bases outside the gene matches. The CDR3 sequence is CASSLRTGGWSPLHF. CDR3 coding DNA: TGTGCCAGTAGTCTCCGGACAGGGGGCTGGTCACCCCTCCACTTT.

The rearrangement joins TRBV28 to TRBJ1-2, with 8 bases that match TRBD1. The CDR3 covers 13 residues. CDR1 MDHEN and CDR2 SYDVKM come from the germline V gene. V shed 6 bases and J 7 bases; nucleotides not matched to a gene: 7. This CDR3 reads CASSLFDRGGYTF. CDR3 nucleotides: TGTGCCAGCAGCCTTTTCGACAGGGGTGGCTACACCTTC.

The chain joins TRBV15 to TRBJ1-4, with unresolved D. Looked up from germline, CDR1 is LNHNV and CDR2 is YYDKDF (reference sequence). Trimming pared 5 bases from V and 7 bases from J, leaving 11 bases between. The CDR3 extends over 13 amino acids. The CDR3 protein is CATSVRNTEKLFF. The CDR3 DNA reads as TGTGCCACCAGCGTCAGAAATACTGAAAAACTGTTTTTT.

This chain links TRBV5-1 with TRBJ2-1; 9 bases match TRBD1. The length of the CDR3 is 15 residues. Germline loops: CDR1 SGHRS, CDR2 YFSETQ. The trim removed 6 bases at V and 4 bases at J, leaving 8 bases unmatched. The CDR3 region has the DNA TGCGCCAGCAAACCTTGGGACAGGGAGTACAATGAGCAGTTCTTC. Encoded protein: CASKPWDREYNEQFF.

The rearrangement joins TRBV5-5 to TRBJ1-1; no firm D call. V lost 5 bases to trimming and J lost 0 bases, with 8 bases between them. Per the germline V gene, CDR1 is SGHKS and CDR2 is YYEKEE (reference sequence). The CDR3 covers 13 residues. CDR3 sequence reads: CASSYTLNTEAFF. CDR3 coding DNA: TGTGCCAGCAGTTACACCTTGAACACTGAAGCTTTCTTT. The entire variable domain, with the rest obtained from reference TRBV5-5 and TRBJ1-1, is as follows: DAGVTQSPTHLIKTRGQQVTLRCSPISGHKSVSWYQQVLGQGPQFIFQYYEKEERGRGNFPDRFSARQFPNYSSELNVNALLLGDSALYLCASSYTLNTEAFFGQGTRLTVV.

Worth noting for this clone: Other DNA sequences in the same sample also yield this CDR3. The V gene is TRBV5-6, the J gene TRBJ1-1; possible D gene TRBD1, 5 bases. V was cut by 0 bases and J by 1 base, with 13 bases left in between. The CDR3 is 16 amino acids. Per the germline V gene, CDR1 is SGHDT and CDR2 is YYEEEE. The CDR3 region has the DNA TGTGCCAGCAGCTTGGCCGGGGCGCTGACGAACACTGAAGCTTTCTTT. Its translation is CASSLAGALTNTEAFF.

The chain is built from TRBV7-9 and TRBJ1-3, with no clear D. This CDR3 spans 15 amino acids. V was shortened by 3 bases and J by 0 bases, with 9 bases between the two germline ends. CDR1 and CDR2 from the germline V gene are SEHNR and FQNEAQ (reference sequence). The CDR3 nucleotides are TGTGCCAGCAGCTTTGGCCTCAGCTCTGGAAACACCATATATTTT. This codes for CASSFGLSSGNTIYF.

The CDR3 reads CASSQVWGLTETQYF. DNA of the CDR3: TGCGCCAGCAGCCAAGTGTGGGGGCTTACCGAGACCCAGTACTTC. The chain couples TRBV4-1 to TRBJ2-5; tentatively, D is TRBD1 (6 bases). V was shortened by 1 base and J by 5 bases, with 14 bases between the two germline ends. Germline V CDR1 and CDR2: MGHRA, YSYEKL. This CDR3 region has 15 residues.

The CDR3 bases are TGTGCCAGCAGCTTAGCATTCAATGAGCAGTTCTTC. Protein product: CASSLAFNEQFF. V gene TRBV11-1 combines with J gene TRBJ2-1; no clear D gene. Trimming took off 0 bases at V and 6 bases at J, with 3 bases between the two ends. This CDR3 has 12 residues. The V gene's germline CDR1 is SGHAT and CDR2 FQDESV (reference sequence).

J is TRBJ1-6 and V is TRBV6-6; D unclear. Germline V gives CDR1 MNHNY, CDR2 SVGAGI (reference sequence). Trimming shortened V by 5 bases and J by 2 bases, and 16 bases separated the two germline ends. CDR3 length: 17 amino acids. CDR3 DNA sequence: TGTGCCAGCAGTCGACTTTCGCCAGCCACCTATAATTCACCCCTCCACTTT. Its translation is CASSRLSPATYNSPLHF.

V and J are TRBV27 and TRBJ1-6; D possibly corresponds to TRBD1 (5 bases). CDR1 and CDR2 (germline): MNHEY, SMNVEV (reference sequence). V gave up 7 bases and J gave up 6 bases, with 13 bases separating them. The CDR3 has 14 amino acids. The CDR3 DNA sequence: TGTGCCAGCACGGGCGGACACTTTAATTCACCCCTCCACTTT. As protein: CASTGGHFNSPLHF.

This sequence joins TRBV5-1 and TRBJ1-4; no definite D call. The CDR3 loop spans 15 amino acids. V was cut by 5 bases and J by 0 bases, with 11 bases left in between. Germline CDR1 SGHRS, CDR2 YFSETQ. DNA for the CDR3: TGCGCCAGCAGTAGGACTCAGGCAACTAATGAAAAACTGTTTTTT. Its protein is CASSRTQATNEKLFF. Complete variable domain (other parts from reference TRBV5-1 and TRBJ1-4): KAGVTQTPRYLIKTRGQQVTLSCSPISGHRSVSWYQQTPGQGLQFLFEYFSETQRNKGNFPGRFSGRQFSNSRSEMNVSTLELGDSALYLCASSRTQATNEKLFFGSGTQLSVL.

In DNA form, the CDR3 reads TGTGCCAGCTCCCCTTTTGGGTCCACGGAGGAGTATGGCTACACCTTC. It is translated as CASSPFGSTEEYGYTF. The chain has TRBV9 and TRBJ1-2; D remains unclear. This CDR3 comprises 16 residues. The ends were cut back, 7 bases at V and 5 bases at J, with 24 bases in the middle. From germline, CDR1 is SGDLS and CDR2 YYNGEE. The full variable domain, rest sourced from reference TRBV9 and TRBJ1-2, is DSGVTQTPKHLITATGQRVTLRCSPRSGDLSVYWYQQSLDQGLQFLIQYYNGEERAKGNILERFSAQQFPDLHSELNLSSLELGDSALYFCASSPFGSTEEYGYTFGSGTRLTVV.

The V gene is TRBV27, the J gene TRBJ2-7; 8 positions agree with TRBD1. With 6 bases clipped from V and 6 bases from J, the junction kept 10 bases outside the gene matches. This CDR3 has 14 residues. Germline V gene sequence: CDR1 MNHEY, CDR2 SMNVEV (reference sequence). CDR3 sequence reads: CASSPDRVVGEQYF. CDR3 bases: TGTGCCAGCAGCCCGGACAGGGTGGTAGGCGAGCAGTACTTC.

The gene calls are TRBV10-2 and TRBJ1-1, with D possibly being TRBD1 (5 bases). Between the trimmed V and J ends, which lost 2 bases and 1 base, there was a span of 11 bases. Germline V gene data show CDR1 as WSHSY and CDR2 as SAAADI. The CDR3 has 15 residues. The CDR3 DNA reads TGCGCCAGCAGTGAGACGAGGGGATCGAACACTGAAGCTTTCTTT. It encodes CASSETRGSNTEAFF.

The chain combines TRBV2 with TRBJ2-5, with D possibly matching TRBD2 (5 bases). The germline CDR1 and CDR2 sequences are SNHLY and FYNNEI. The CDR3 runs to 13 residues. V lost 6 bases to trimming and J lost 5 bases, with 13 bases between them. In nucleotides, the CDR3 is TGTGCCAGCAGCGGGCGGGCTTTGGAGACCCAGTACTTC. It is translated as CASSGRALETQYF.

The chain uses TRBV29-1 and TRBJ2-7, with TRBD1 matching over 9 bases. Germline V gene data show CDR1 as SQVTM and CDR2 as ANQGSEA. V lost 7 bases and J lost 2; bases outside the gene matches: 9. The CDR3 runs 14 residues. DNA of the CDR3: TGCAGCGCCTTTGGACAGGGGTTCACCTACGAGCAGTACTTC. It translates to CSAFGQGFTYEQYF.

V gene TRBV5-5 combines with J gene TRBJ1-4, with 11 nucleotides matching TRBD1. The CDR3 covers 15 residues. With 4 bases clipped from V and 8 bases from J, the junction kept 7 bases outside the gene matches. Germline lookup yields CDR1 SGHKS and CDR2 YYEKEE (reference sequence). The chain's CDR3 is CASSLMGQGGEKLFF. The CDR3 DNA reads TGTGCCAGCAGCCTGATGGGACAGGGGGGGGAAAAACTGTTTTTT.

The chain recombines TRBV27 with TRBJ2-7; D not certain. CDR1 MNHEY and CDR2 SMNVEV come from the germline V gene (reference sequence). V lost 5 bases and J lost 1, with 12 bases in between. The CDR3 loop spans 14 amino acids. CDR3 residues: CASSQRPGSYEQYF. In nucleotides, the CDR3 is TGTGCCAGCAGTCAAAGGCCAGGTTCCTACGAGCAGTACTTC.